This note documents a single T cell receptor (beta chain) sequence. V lost 4 bases, J lost 2 bases, and 8 bases lay in between. The CDR3 has 13 residues. Germline V gene data show CDR1 as MGHRA and CDR2 as YSYEKL. This entry is derived from a study of cytomegalovirus exposure and HLA in healthy donors. Use of 60 Vbeta and 13 Jbeta primers characterized the PCR. In the study's own analysis: Later work found tens of millions of unique TCR beta chains, with approximately 12 million shared. Profiling relied on immunoSEQ multiplex PCR, and the TCRdb table lists in-frame clones only, not all of them. V and J calls and clone size are those listed in that table; D and trimming were worked out from the DNA. The sample yields tens of thousands of clones, 75% seen once.

The chain is built from TRBV4-1 and TRBJ1-2, with D perhaps TRBD1 (6 bases). This receptor was obtained from a man aged 40-50 years in good health and CMV-seronegative. Sequenced input: PBMCs. CDR3 amino acids: CASSLGTNYGYTF. CDR3 nucleotides: TGCGCCAGCAGCCTAGGGACAAACTATGGCTACACCTTC.